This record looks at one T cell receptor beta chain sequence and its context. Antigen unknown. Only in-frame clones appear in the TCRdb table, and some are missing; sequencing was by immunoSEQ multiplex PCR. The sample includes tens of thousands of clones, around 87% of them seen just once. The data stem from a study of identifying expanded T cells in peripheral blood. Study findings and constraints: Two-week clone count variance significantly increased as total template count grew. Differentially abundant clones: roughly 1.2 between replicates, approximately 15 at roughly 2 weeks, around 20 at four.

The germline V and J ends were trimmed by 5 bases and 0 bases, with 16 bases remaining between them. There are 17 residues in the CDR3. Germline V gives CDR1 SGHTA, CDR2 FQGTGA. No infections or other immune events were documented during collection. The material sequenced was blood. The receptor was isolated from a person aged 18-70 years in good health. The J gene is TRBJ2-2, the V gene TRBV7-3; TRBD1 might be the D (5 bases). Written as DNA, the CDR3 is TGTGCCAGCAGCCCCCAGTCCAGGGTCGCGAACACCGGGGAGCTGTTTTTT. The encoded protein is CASSPQSRVANTGELFF.